What follows is one T cell receptor beta chain and its context. Germline loops: CDR1 ENHRY, CDR2 SYGVKD. Trimming removed 0 bases at V and 5 bases at J, with 16 bases between. CDR3 length equals 16 residues. This table comes from immunoSEQ multiplex PCR, and its TCRdb copy is limited to in-frame clones, with some not included. The table shows about 68,000 clones, with about 84% occurring only once. These data originate in a study of OX40 agonist ivuxolimab in advanced cancers. The chain couples TRBV10-3 to TRBJ2-5, with D perhaps TRBD2 (7 bases). Here the sequenced sample was CD4+ or CD8+ T cells sorted from blood, taken in a trial of the OX40 agonist ivuxolimab. The clonotype was recovered from an adult with an advanced solid tumor such as melanoma, head and neck, liver or kidney cancer. The DNA of the CDR3 is TGTGCCATCAGTGAGTCGGGAGGGGGGCCAGGGGAGACCCAGTACTTC. Its protein is CAISESGGGPGETQYF.